These T cell receptor beta chains were read from a single sample in a study of identifying expanded T cells in peripheral blood. The data were produced by immunoSEQ multiplex PCR, yet TCRdb's version contains in-frame clones alone and is incomplete. This table holds some 120,000 clones, roughly 82% found once. The sequenced sample was blood. The source of these receptors is a person aged 18 to 70 in good health. Each CDR3 is given with its conserved first and last residue. The order of the fields is J gene, V gene, CDR3 protein.

J: TRBJ2-1; V: TRBV7-2; CDR3: CASSSALSSYNEQFF
J: TRBJ1-2; V: TRBV5-6; CDR3: CASSYDRQGGGYTF
J: TRBJ1-5; V: TRBV6-1; CDR3: CASSEDLAGWNNQPQHF
J: TRBJ2-1; V: TRBV7-9; CDR3: CASSGGGYPGNEQFF
J: TRBJ2-6; V: TRBV19; CDR3: CASSLDRGSNVLTF
J: TRBJ2-2; V: TRBV27; CDR3: CASSLTQSGELFF
J: TRBJ1-5; V: TRBV25-1; CDR3: CASSESGKLDQPQHF
J: TRBJ2-2; V: TRBV29-1; CDR3: CSVGAGYTGELFF
J: TRBJ2-3; V: TRBV5-4; CDR3: CASSLESGSDTQYF
J: TRBJ2-1; V: TRBV30; CDR3: CAWSAGLAGVSSYNEQFF
J: TRBJ2-1; V: TRBV7-9; CDR3: CASSLGPGNEQFF
J: TRBJ2-3; V: TRBV5-1; CDR3: CASGTGGTDVDTQYF
J: TRBJ1-1; V: TRBV5-1; CDR3: CASSDSGREAFF
J: TRBJ1-1; V: TRBV7-9; CDR3: CASSNRGEPYEAFF
J: TRBJ2-3; V: TRBV2; CDR3: CASSDGGLAFTDTQYF
J: TRBJ2-7; V: TRBV11-2; CDR3: CASSKPSRFYEQYF
J: TRBJ1-2; V: TRBV6-6; CDR3: CASSYVSGNYGYTF
J: TRBJ1-6; V: TRBV5-4; CDR3: CASSLGPLYNSPLHF
J: TRBJ2-7; V: TRBV5-1; CDR3: CASSFDRGLYEQYF
J: TRBJ1-6; V: TRBV6-5; CDR3: CARGQGGLRSPLHF
J: TRBJ1-3; V: TRBV5-6; CDR3: CASSRGPTGNTIYF
J: TRBJ1-2; V: TRBV11-3; CDR3: CASSLNGGYGYTF
J: TRBJ2-3; V: TRBV5-6; CDR3: CASSLYSLAGGYYTDTQYF
J: TRBJ1-2; V: TRBV13; CDR3: CASSTPGTARRYGYTF
J: TRBJ2-7; V: TRBV9; CDR3: CASSAWDSSYEQYF
J: TRBJ2-2; V: TRBV6-4; CDR3: CASSLDSSYGELFF
J: TRBJ2-7; V: TRBV7-9; CDR3: CASSLVRGAGGEQYF
J: TRBJ1-6; V: TRBV6-1; CDR3: CASRDRVWNSPLHF
J: TRBJ1-1; V: TRBV5-1; CDR3: CASLNTPQSLNTEAFF
J: TRBJ2-7; V: TRBV5-1; CDR3: CASSLDTGLGEQYF
J: TRBJ1-2; V: TRBV1; CDR3: CTSSSRRKTYGYTF
J: TRBJ2-2; V: TRBV6-5; CDR3: CASSYSDATGELFF
J: TRBJ2-1; V: TRBV7-6; CDR3: CASSLVGTVREERQFF